This entry lists 19 T cell receptor beta chains sequenced from one sample in a study of cytomegalovirus exposure and HLA in healthy donors. This PCR relied on a set of 60 Vbeta primers and 13 Jbeta primers. The data were produced by immunoSEQ multiplex PCR, yet TCRdb's version contains in-frame clones alone and is incomplete. The data hold 130,000 or so clones, with 75% to 85% observed a single time. Specimen: PBMCs. Receptor source: a woman under 30 in good health and CMV-seropositive.

This chain links TRBV15 with TRBJ2-2; maybe TRBD2 (5 bases). The ends were cut back, 6 bases at V and 7 bases at J, with 9 bases in the middle. The CDR3 spans 12 residues. Per the germline V gene, CDR1 is LNHNV and CDR2 is YYDKDF (reference sequence). The DNA of the CDR3 is TGTGCCACCAGTTTGGAGGTCGGGGAGCTGTTTTTT. Its protein product is CATSLEVGELFF.

This clone was detected only once. The J gene is TRBJ2-3, the V gene TRBV5-4, with D possibly being TRBD1 (5 bases). Trimming took 4 bases from V and 2 from J, leaving 17 bases between them. In germline, CDR1 is SGHNT, CDR2 YYREEE (reference sequence). CDR3 length equals 16 residues. The CDR3 spells CASSAEDTDVTDTQYF. The CDR3 DNA follows: TGTGCCAGCAGCGCCGAGGACACGGACGTCACAGATACGCAGTATTTT.

The sample holds a few counts of this clone. This sequence joins TRBV5-1 and TRBJ2-5, with 7 bases matching TRBD2. The V and J ends lost 4 bases and 1 base, in that order; junction bases with no gene match: 7. CDR3 length equals 15 residues. Germline assignment: CDR1 SGHRS and CDR2 YFSETQ. The CDR3: CASSPNTGGQETQYF. CDR3 bases: TGCGCCAGCAGCCCGAACACGGGGGGCCAAGAGACCCAGTACTTC.

The chain recombines TRBV5-1 with TRBJ2-7; possible D gene TRBD2, 6 bases. The CDR3 totals 14 residues. The germline V and J ends were trimmed by 1 base and 3 bases, with 11 bases remaining between them. The germline V gene has CDR1 SGHRS and CDR2 YFSETQ. The CDR3 reads CASSLRGTLYEQYF. CDR3 bases: TGCGCCAGCAGCTTGCGGGGGACCCTCTACGAGCAGTACTTC. Full variable domain (remainder filled in from reference TRBV5-1 and TRBJ2-7): KAGVTQTPRYLIKTRGQQVTLSCSPISGHRSVSWYQQTPGQGLQFLFEYFSETQRNKGNFPGRFSGRQFSNSRSEMNVSTLELGDSALYLCASSLRGTLYEQYFGPGTRLTVT.

The rearrangement uses TRBV7-9 and TRBJ2-7; no definite D call. Trimming shortened V by 1 base and J by 4 bases, and 5 bases separated the two germline ends. The length of the CDR3 is 12 residues. Germline assignment: CDR1 SEHNR and CDR2 FQNEAQ (reference sequence). CDR3 bases: TGTGCCAGCAGCTTAGTACAGTACGAGCAGTACTTC. Its translation is CASSLVQYEQYF. The entire variable domain, with the rest obtained from reference TRBV7-9 and TRBJ2-7, is as follows: DTGVSQNPRHKITKRGQNVTFRCDPISEHNRLYWYRQTLGQGPEFLTYFQNEAQLEKSRLLSDRFSAERPKGSFSTLEIQRTEQGDSAMYLCASSLVQYEQYFGPGTRLTVT.

The chain joins TRBV7-2 to TRBJ2-1; 11 nucleotides line up with TRBD2. Germline V gives CDR1 SGHTA, CDR2 FQGNSA. The CDR3 is 17 residues long. V lost 5 bases and J lost 4; bases outside the gene matches: 10. The CDR3 coding sequence is TGTGCCAGCAGCATACCCGGACTAGCGGGTTTTTACAATGAGCAGTTCTTC. This sequence encodes CASSIPGLAGFYNEQFF. The variable domain in full, completed from reference TRBV7-2 and TRBJ2-1, reads GAGVSQSPSNKVTEKGKDVELRCDPISGHTALYWYRQSLGQGLEFLIYFQGNSAPDKSGLPSDRFSAERTGGSVSTLTIQRTQQEDSAVYLCASSIPGLAGFYNEQFFGPGTRLTVL.

The chain links TRBV7-6 to TRBJ2-7; no clear D gene. Germline loops: CDR1 SGHVS, CDR2 FNYEAQ. The CDR3 length is 16 residues. V shed 2 bases and J shed 0 bases, with 14 bases lying between them. The DNA of the CDR3 is TGTGCCAGCAGCTTATCTAGACTTCCGAGCTCCTACGAGCAGTACTTC. Translating gives CASSLSRLPSSYEQYF. The full variable domain, completed using reference TRBV7-6 and TRBJ2-7, is GAGVSQSPRYKVTKRGQDVALRCDPISGHVSLYWYRQALGQGPEFLTYFNYEAQQDKSGLPNDRFSAERPEGSISTLTIQRTEQRDSAMYRCASSLSRLPSSYEQYFGPGTRLTVT.

The chain recombines TRBV5-3 with TRBJ1-2; no firm D call. TRBV5-3 belongs to the ORF category, with a function that is uncertain. The CDR3 spans 16 residues. Trimming shortened V by 5 bases and J by 5 bases, and 22 bases separated the two germline ends. CDR3 nucleotides: TGTGCCAGAAGTGCCCCCACAGTTGCCAGGAGGTATGGCTACACCTTC. As protein: CARSAPTVARRYGYTF.

This clone was seen a single time. V and J are TRBV5-1 and TRBJ2-7; the D gene is possibly TRBD2 (5 bases). The CDR3 has 15 amino acids. Germline CDR1 and CDR2: SGHRS and YFSETQ. The ends were cut back, 0 bases at V and 2 bases at J, with 12 bases in the middle. CDR3 region: CASSLDPDGTYEQYF. DNA for the CDR3: TGCGCCAGCAGCTTGGATCCGGACGGGACCTACGAGCAGTACTTC.

The chain recombines TRBV19 with TRBJ2-2; 9 nucleotides line up with TRBD1. CDR1 LNHDA and CDR2 SQIVND come from the germline V gene (reference sequence). The V segment lost 5 bases and the J segment 7 bases; nucleotides outside the gene matches: 8. The CDR3 length is 15 residues. This CDR3 reads CASSSNRGQNGELFF. The CDR3 nucleotides are TGTGCCAGTAGTTCGAACAGGGGGCAAAACGGGGAGCTGTTTTTT.

J is TRBJ2-1 and V is TRBV14; D remains unclear. This CDR3 has 13 amino acids. CDR1 SGHDN and CDR2 FVKESK come from the germline V gene. Deletions cut 0 bases from V and 4 bases from J, with 4 bases between. The CDR3 DNA follows: TGTGCCAGCAGCCAAGACGTTTACAATGAGCAGTTCTTC. Amino acids: CASSQDVYNEQFF. Full variable domain (remainder filled in from reference TRBV14 and TRBJ2-1): EAGVTQFPSHSVIEKGQTVTLRCDPISGHDNLYWYRRVMGKEIKFLLHFVKESKQDESGMPNNRFLAERTGGTYSTLKVQPAELEDSGVYFCASSQDVYNEQFFGPGTRLTVL.

The CDR3 sequence: CASSPRTGNTEAFF. Here the CDR3 DNA reads TGTGCCAGCTCACCACGGACAGGGAACACTGAAGCTTTCTTT. The chain carries TRBV18 and TRBJ1-1, with 7 bases identical to TRBD1. CDR3 length: 14 residues. Trimming took 1 base from V and 1 from J; bases not matched to a gene: 0. CDR1 is KGHSH and CDR2 is LQKENI in the germline V gene.

The CDR3, as DNA: TGTGCCAGCAGTCACGGCGGCGGGGAGCTGTTTTTT. The encoded protein is CASSHGGGELFF. The chain links TRBV25-1 to TRBJ2-2, with D uncertain. CDR3 length: 12 amino acids. V gave up 5 bases and J gave up 7 bases, with 8 bases separating them. The V gene's germline CDR1 is MGHDK and CDR2 SYGVNS.

The gene calls are TRBV2 and TRBJ2-7; D is ambiguous. Trimming removed 8 bases from V and 5 bases from J, with 10 bases in between. Germline V lookup: CDR1 SNHLY, CDR2 FYNNEI. This CDR3 has 11 amino acids. CDR3 loop: CASGPFDEQYF. CDR3 bases: TGTGCCAGCGGCCCCTTTGACGAGCAGTACTTC.

The rearrangement links TRBV27 to TRBJ2-3; 7 bases are shared with TRBD2. V lost 1 base, J lost 2 bases, and 6 bases stayed unmatched. The CDR3 is 16 residues long. Germline V CDR1 and CDR2: MNHEY, SMNVEV (reference sequence). The CDR3 spells CASSLLRGTLTDTQYF. Written as DNA, the CDR3 is TGTGCCAGCAGTTTATTGCGGGGGACTCTCACAGATACGCAGTATTTT.

The gene calls are TRBV9 and TRBJ1-1; 12 bases match TRBD1. There are 15 residues in the CDR3. Germline V lookup: CDR1 SGDLS, CDR2 YYNGEE. With V trimmed by 0 bases and J by 5 bases, 2 bases remained unmatched. The CDR3 protein is CASSVGGQGATEAFF. CDR3 bases: TGTGCCAGCAGCGTAGGGGGACAGGGGGCAACTGAAGCTTTCTTT.

This chain joins TRBV19 and TRBJ2-1; TRBD1 matches at 9 bases. The CDR3 runs 18 residues. V dropped 6 bases and J dropped 1; count of bases not matched to a gene: 13. CDR1 and CDR2 (germline): LNHDA, SQIVND (reference sequence). Written as DNA, the CDR3 is TGTGCCAGTAGCCCAGATCTGATGACAGGGGGATCCTACAATGAGCAGTTCTTC. This gives the protein CASSPDLMTGGSYNEQFF.

The chain employs TRBV4-1 and TRBJ2-4; TRBD2 matches at 9 bases. Germline CDR1 and CDR2: MGHRA and YSYEKL. The CDR3 contains 17 residues. Trimming removed 2 bases from V and 2 bases from J; junction bases left unmatched: 7. The CDR3 DNA reads as TGCGCCAGCAGCCAACCTGGACTAGCGAAGACCAAAAACATTCAGTACTTC. Encoded protein: CASSQPGLAKTKNIQYF.

The CDR3 spells CASSPDRTYEQYF. CDR3 coding DNA: TGTGCCAGCTCACCGGACAGGACCTACGAGCAGTACTTC. This chain links TRBV18 with TRBJ2-7; TRBD1 agrees at 7 bases. The germline V gene encodes CDR1 KGHSH and CDR2 LQKENI. This CDR3 is 13 amino acids long. With V trimmed by 3 bases and J by 2 bases, 1 base remained unmatched.